This T cell receptor (beta chain) came from a study of tissue T cells after allogeneic stem cell transplantation. In regard to this clone: Its antigen remains unidentified. Gene names denote mouse genes. The CDR3 goes on 1 residue after the read ends, and that part is filled in from the germline J gene.

Study results and caveats: Blood and spleen captured only part of the tissue TCR repertoire. This small cohort was clinically heterogeneous, and sampling depth was a limitation. Anatomically similar tissues had similar TCR repertoires within each patient. Shared clones across patients were few; motif clustering revealed tissue-specific shared signatures.

Time point of the sample: mouse harvest day 7 after allogeneic transplant. Each mouse received 10^7 T-cell-depleted marrow cells plus 10^6 splenic CD5+ T cells by tail vein. Germline trimming cut 3 bases from V and 0 bases from J; bases unmatched to any gene: 2. CDR1 is NSQYPW, CDR2 LRSPGD, per germline (reference sequence). The CDR3 extends over 16 amino acids. TCRdb's copy holds only in-frame clones and misses some; the assay was immunoSEQ multiplex PCR. The sample yields under 6,000 clones, about 50% seen once. The sequencing sample was made of skin. This TCR derives from a female BALB/c mouse given C57BL/6 T cells with graft-versus-host disease after an allogeneic hematopoietic cell transplant. V usage is TRBV1 and J usage is TRBJ1-6; TRBD1 matches 7 bases. TRBJ1-6 is known as an ORF, though its function is uncertain. The part of the CDR3 DNA that was read is TGCACCTGCAGTGCGAGACAGGGTTCCTATAATTCGCCCCTCTAC. This gives the protein CTCSARQGSYNSPLY. The full CDR3 sequence reads CTCSARQGSYNSPLYF.